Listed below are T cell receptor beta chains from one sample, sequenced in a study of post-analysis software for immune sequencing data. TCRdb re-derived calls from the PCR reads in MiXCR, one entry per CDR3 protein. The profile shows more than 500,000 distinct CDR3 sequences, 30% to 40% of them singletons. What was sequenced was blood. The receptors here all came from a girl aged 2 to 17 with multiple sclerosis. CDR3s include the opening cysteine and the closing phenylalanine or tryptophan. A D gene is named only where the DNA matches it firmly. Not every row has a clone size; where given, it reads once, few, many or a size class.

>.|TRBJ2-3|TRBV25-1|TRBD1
TGTGCCAGCAGTGAATTCAAGTTTGCCAGGGGGAGTTTGGTGGCAGATACGCAGTATTTT
CASSEFKFARGSLVADTQYF
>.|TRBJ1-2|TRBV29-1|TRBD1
TGCAGCGGTGAAGTGGGGACAGGTGGCTACACCTTC
CSGEVGTGGYTF
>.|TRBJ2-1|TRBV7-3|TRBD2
TGTGCCACTTTAGACGGAGCGGGGGGGTTAGGGAATGAGCAGTTCTTC
CATLDGAGGLGNEQFF
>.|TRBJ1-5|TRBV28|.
TGTGCCAGCAGTTTATATCTGGAGTGGCGGTCCCACGGGCAGCCCCAGCATTTT
CASSLYLEWRSHGQPQHF
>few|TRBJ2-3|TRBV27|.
TGTGCCAGCAGTTTACACGGGACAAGAGTTATAGATACGCAGTATTTT
CASSLHGTRVIDTQYF
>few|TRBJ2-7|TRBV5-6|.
TGTGCCAGCAGTGGGCCACCCGTATACGAGCAGTACTTC
CASSGPPVYEQYF
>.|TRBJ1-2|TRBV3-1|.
TGTGCCAGCAGCCAAGTCGCCAGGCCCGTTGCTTATGGCTACACCTTC
CASSQVARPVAYGYTF
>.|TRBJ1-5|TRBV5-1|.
TGCGCCAGCAGGGAATTTCGTAGGGGCCAAGGCAGTTATAGCAATCAGCCCCAGCATTTT
CASREFRRGQGSYSNQPQHF
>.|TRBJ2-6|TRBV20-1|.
TGCAGTGCTAGAGAAGTGGGGGCCAACGTCCTGACTTTC
CSAREVGANVLTF
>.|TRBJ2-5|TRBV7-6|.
TGTGCCAGCAGCTTAGATGGGGGGCCACAAGAGACCCAGTACTTC
CASSLDGGPQETQYF
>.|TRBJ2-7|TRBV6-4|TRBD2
TGTGCCAGCAGTGTAATTAGCGGGGGGTACAATGAGCAGTACTTC
CASSVISGGYNEQYF
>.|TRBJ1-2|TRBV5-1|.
TGCGCCAGCAGCTTGAGGGCAGGGGTTGGCTACACCTTC
CASSLRAGVGYTF
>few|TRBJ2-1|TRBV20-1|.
TGCAGTGCTACAAACTATGGTATTAACATGGATGAGCAGTTCTTC
CSATNYGINMDEQFF
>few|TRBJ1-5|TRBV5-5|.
TGTGCCAGCAGCTTTCACAGTGGGGATAATCAGCCCCAGCATTTT
CASSFHSGDNQPQHF
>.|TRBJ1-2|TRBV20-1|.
TGCAGTGCTTTGGGGGGTAACTATGGCTACACCTTC
CSALGGNYGYTF
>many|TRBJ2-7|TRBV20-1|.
TGCAGTGCTAGAGGGAAACGGAGGGGTGAATCCTACGAGCAGTACTTC
CSARGKRRGESYEQYF
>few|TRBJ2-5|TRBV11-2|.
TGTGCCAGCAGCTCCGGGGCCTCAATAGCTGAGACCCAGTACTTC
CASSSGASIAETQYF
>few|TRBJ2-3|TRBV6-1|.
TGTGCCAGCAATCGGGACCCTAGCACAGATACGCAGTATTTT
CASNRDPSTDTQYF
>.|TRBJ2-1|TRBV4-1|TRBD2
TGCGCCAGCAGCCAAGGGAAGTATAGCGGGGGGGCCTTTTTTAGCTCCTACAATGAGCAGTTCTTC
CASSQGKYSGGAFFSSYNEQFF
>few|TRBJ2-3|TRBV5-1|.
TGCGCCAGCAGCCCAACAGAGACAGATACGCAGTATTTT
CASSPTETDTQYF
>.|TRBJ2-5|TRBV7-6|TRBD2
TGTGCCAGCAGCTTAATAGCGGGGCAGGCCCAGTACTTC
CASSLIAGQAQYF
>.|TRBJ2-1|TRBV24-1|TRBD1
TGTGCCACCGCAACCACACCGGGACAGGGAGGTAATGAGCAGTTCTTC
CATATTPGQGGNEQFF
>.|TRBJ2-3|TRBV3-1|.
TGTGCCAGCAGCCAAGAGGCGGGGCGTTATTTCGGTACGCAGTATTTT
CASSQEAGRYFGTQYF
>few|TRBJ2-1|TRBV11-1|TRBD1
TGTGCCAGCAGCTTAGCGGCGACAGGGGAACCCTACAATGAGCAGTTCTTC
CASSLAATGEPYNEQFF
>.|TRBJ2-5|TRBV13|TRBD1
TGTGCCAGCAGCACAGGACAGGGTTGGGGCGGGCAGTACTTC
CASSTGQGWGGQYF
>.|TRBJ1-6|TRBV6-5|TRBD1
TGTGCCAGCCACCGGACAGGCGGAAATTCACCCCTCCACTTT
CASHRTGGNSPLHF
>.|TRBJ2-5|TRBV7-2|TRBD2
TGTGCCAGCAGCTTAATAGGCGGGGGGATCCAAGAGACCCAGTACTTC
CASSLIGGGIQETQYF
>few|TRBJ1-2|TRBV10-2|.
TGCGCCAGCAGTGAGTCCGCGGATGGCTACACCTTC
CASSESADGYTF
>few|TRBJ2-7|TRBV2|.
TGTGCCAGCAGACTACAGGGTAGCTCCTACGAGCAGTACTTC
CASRLQGSSYEQYF
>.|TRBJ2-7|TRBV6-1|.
TGTGCCACCGTTCGCTGGGGGATCCCCTACGAGCAGTACTTC
CATVRWGIPYEQYF
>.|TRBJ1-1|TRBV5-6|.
TGTGCCAGCAGCTCGACTGGGGGTACCACTGAAGCTTTCTTT
CASSSTGGTTEAFF
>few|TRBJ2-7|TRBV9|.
TGTGCCAGCAGCGCCCTCCCCACGGTTACCTACGAGCAGTACTTC
CASSALPTVTYEQYF
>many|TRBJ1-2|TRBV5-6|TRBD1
TGTGCCAGCAGCCCGGGACAGGGTGGCTATGGCTACACCTTC
CASSPGQGGYGYTF
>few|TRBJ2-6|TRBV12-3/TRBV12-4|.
TGTGCCAGCACCCAGGCAACCGGGGCCAACGTCCTGACTTTC
CASTQATGANVLTF
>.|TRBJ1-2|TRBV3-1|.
TGTGCCAGCAGCCTCAGGGATAACTATGGCTACACCTTC
CASSLRDNYGYTF
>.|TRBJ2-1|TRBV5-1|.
TGCGCCAGCAGCTTTGATGGAAATGAGCAGTTCTTC
CASSFDGNEQFF